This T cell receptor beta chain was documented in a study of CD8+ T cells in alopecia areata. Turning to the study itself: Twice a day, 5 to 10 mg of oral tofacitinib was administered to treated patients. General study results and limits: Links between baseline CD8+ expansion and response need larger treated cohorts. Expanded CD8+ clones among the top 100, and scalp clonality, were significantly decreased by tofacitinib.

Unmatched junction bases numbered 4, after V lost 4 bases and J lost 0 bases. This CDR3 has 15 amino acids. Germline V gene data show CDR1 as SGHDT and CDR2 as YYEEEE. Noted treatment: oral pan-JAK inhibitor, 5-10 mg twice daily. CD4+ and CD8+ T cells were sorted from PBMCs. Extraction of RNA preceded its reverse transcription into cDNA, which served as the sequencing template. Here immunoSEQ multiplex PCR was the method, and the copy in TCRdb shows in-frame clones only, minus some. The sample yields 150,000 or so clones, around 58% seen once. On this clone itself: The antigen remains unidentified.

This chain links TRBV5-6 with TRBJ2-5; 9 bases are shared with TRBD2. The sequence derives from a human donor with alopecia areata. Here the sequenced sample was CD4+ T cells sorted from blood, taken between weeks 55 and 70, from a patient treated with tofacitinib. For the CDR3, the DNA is TGTGCCAGCAGCGATCTAGCGGGGTACCAAGAGACCCAGTACTTC. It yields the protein CASSDLAGYQETQYF.